These T cell receptor beta chains were read from a single sample in a study of regulatory T cells in long-lasting Graves disease. MiXCR was run by TCRdb on the multiplex PCR reads, yielding one entry per CDR3 protein. There are 300,000 to 500,000 distinct CDR3 sequences in the sample; around 20% occur only once, and around 20% lies in the top ten. This material consisted of peripheral blood mononuclear cells (PBMCs), taken when the disease was refractory, from a patient treated with antithyroid drugs. These receptors originate from a female donor with Graves disease. The CDR3 runs from the conserved cysteine through the conserved F or W. D genes are given only for firm matches. Only some rows state a clone size, as once, few, many or a class for expanded clones.

>TRBV7-2|NA|many|TRBJ2-2
CASSDRQITGELFF
TGTGCCAGCAGCGACAGACAGATAACCGGGGAGCTGTTTTTT
>TRBV10-3|NA|NA|TRBJ2-2
CAISESGELFF
TGTGCCATCAGTGAGTCGGGGGAGCTGTTTTTT
>TRBV5-1|NA|many|TRBJ1-1
CASRLAILNTEAFF
TGCGCCAGCAGATTGGCCATCCTGAACACTGAAGCTTTCTTT
>TRBV5-6|NA|NA|TRBJ1-1
CASSLIRDTEAFF
TGTGCCAGCAGCTTGATTCGGGACACTGAAGCTTTCTTT
>TRBV2|TRBD2|NA|TRBJ2-3
CASNMGLATTDTQYF
TGTGCCAGCAACATGGGACTAGCGACCACAGATACGCAGTATTTT
>TRBV6-5|TRBD1|NA|TRBJ2-7
CASSYLGQLTYEQYF
TGTGCCAGCAGTTACTTGGGACAGCTAACCTACGAGCAGTACTTC
>TRBV19|NA|NA|TRBJ2-5
CASSIERYPRIETQYF
TGTGCCAGTAGTATAGAACGGTACCCTCGTATAGAGACCCAGTACTTC
>TRBV12-3/TRBV12-4|NA|many|TRBJ1-2
CASSLGGVNGYTF
TGTGCCAGCAGTTTAGGCGGGGTAAATGGCTACACCTTC
>TRBV15|NA|few|TRBJ1-1
CATSSGYTEAFF
TGTGCCACCAGCTCAGGATACACTGAAGCTTTCTTT
>TRBV11-2|TRBD1|many|TRBJ2-7
CASSLGTGLYEQYF
TGTGCCAGCAGCTTGGGGACAGGTCTTTACGAGCAGTACTTC
>TRBV30|NA|many|TRBJ2-5
CAWSPGAVQETQYF
TGTGCCTGGAGTCCCGGGGCAGTTCAAGAGACCCAGTACTTC
>TRBV29-1|TRBD2|NA|TRBJ2-5
CSGGTSGSETQYF
TGCAGCGGGGGGACTAGCGGGTCGGAGACCCAGTACTTC
>TRBV6-1|TRBD2|NA|TRBJ2-2
CASSPGLATNTGELFF
TGTGCCAGCAGTCCGGGACTAGCGACGAACACCGGGGAGCTGTTTTTT
>TRBV19|NA|NA|TRBJ2-7
CASSPQHRREQYF
TGTGCCAGTAGTCCCCAACACCGACGCGAGCAGTACTTC
>TRBV6-5|NA|few|TRBJ2-6
CASSYKVSGANVLTF
TGTGCCAGCAGTTACAAGGTCTCTGGGGCCAACGTCCTGACTTTC
>TRBV28|TRBD1|many|TRBJ1-5
CASFEGQGDQPQHF
TGTGCCAGCTTTGAAGGACAGGGCGACCAGCCCCAGCATTTT
>TRBV19|NA|NA|TRBJ1-2
CASSWSGEYGYTF
TGTGCCAGTAGCTGGAGCGGGGAATATGGCTACACCTTC
>TRBV27|NA|few|TRBJ2-7
CASSQRGFDRNYEQYF
TGTGCCAGCAGCCAAAGGGGTTTTGATCGAAATTACGAGCAGTACTTC
>TRBV11-2|TRBD1|few|TRBJ2-5
CASSPWRGQGVGETQYF
TGTGCCAGCAGCCCCTGGCGTGGACAGGGGGTAGGGGAGACCCAGTACTTC
>TRBV13|NA|many|TRBJ1-1
CASSATPDRYEAFF
TGTGCCAGCAGCGCTACCCCCGACAGATATGAAGCTTTCTTT
>TRBV20-1|NA|few|TRBJ2-7
CSARDLRGSYEQYF
TGCAGTGCTAGAGATCTCAGAGGGTCCTACGAGCAGTACTTC
>TRBV2|TRBD1|many|TRBJ2-5
CASSEITGDGTQYF
TGTGCCAGCAGTGAAATCACAGGGGATGGGACCCAGTACTTC
>TRBV27|TRBD1|many|TRBJ1-1
CASSQDRGGWLSEAFF
TGTGCCAGCAGTCAGGACAGGGGAGGGTGGTTGAGTGAAGCTTTCTTT
>TRBV6-1|NA|few|TRBJ2-7
CASRPTSYEQYF
TGTGCCAGCAGGCCGACTAGTTACGAGCAGTACTTC
>TRBV6-1|TRBD2|many|TRBJ2-7
CASRGAGMSYEQYF
TGTGCCAGCAGGGGAGCGGGGATGTCCTACGAGCAGTACTTC
>TRBV11-2|TRBD2|NA|TRBJ2-1
CASSFSEGLAGVSYNEQFF
TGTGCCAGCAGCTTTTCGGAGGGACTAGCGGGAGTGTCCTACAATGAGCAGTTCTTC
>TRBV7-3|TRBD1|NA|TRBJ2-2
CASSLWDRTNTGELFF
TGTGCCAGCAGCTTATGGGACAGAACGAACACCGGGGAGCTGTTTTTT
>TRBV19|NA|NA|TRBJ2-7
CASSIDGGTKQYF
TGTGCCAGTAGTATAGATGGAGGGACCAAGCAGTACTTC
>TRBV15|NA|NA|TRBJ2-6
CATSRGRGEVAGANVLTF
TGTGCCACCAGCAGAGGAAGGGGAGAGGTTGCTGGGGCCAACGTCCTGACTTTC
>TRBV19|TRBD1|NA|TRBJ1-5
CASSIAGQGARQPQHF
TGTGCCAGTAGTATAGCCGGACAGGGGGCTCGACAGCCCCAGCATTTT
>TRBV30|NA|many|TRBJ2-5
CAYTGARVETQYF
TGTGCCTACACCGGGGCCAGGGTTGAGACCCAGTACTTC
>TRBV12-3/TRBV12-4|TRBD1|few|TRBJ1-1
CASRTGSLNTEAFF
TGTGCCAGCCGGACAGGCAGCTTGAACACTGAAGCTTTCTTT
>TRBV29-1|NA|NA|TRBJ2-2
CSVVSWAGELFF
TGCAGCGTGGTCAGTTGGGCCGGGGAGCTGTTTTTT
>TRBV15|NA|few|TRBJ2-7
CATSSPMRGFNEQYF
TGTGCCACCAGCAGTCCAATGAGGGGTTTCAACGAGCAGTACTTC
>TRBV12-3/TRBV12-4|TRBD2|few|TRBJ2-3
CASSFAGRAQGTQYF
TGTGCCAGCAGTTTCGCGGGGAGGGCGCAGGGTACGCAGTATTTT
>TRBV11-2|TRBD1|many|TRBJ2-5
CASSPRDRRRETQYF
TGTGCCAGCAGCCCCCGGGACAGGAGGAGAGAGACCCAGTACTTC
>TRBV6-5|TRBD2|many|TRBJ2-7
CASSYDQASGYEQYF
TGTGCCAGCAGTTATGATCAGGCTAGCGGCTACGAGCAGTACTTC
>TRBV10-1|TRBD1|NA|TRBJ1-4
CARSGTGCPHSNEKLFF
TGCGCCAGGTCGGGGACAGGGTGCCCACATTCTAATGAAAAACTGTTTTTT
>TRBV5-1|NA|NA|TRBJ1-1
CASSSAGRSAVTEAFF
TGCGCCAGCAGCTCCGCGGGCCGATCGGCCGTCACTGAAGCTTTCTTT
>TRBV7-9|NA|many|TRBJ1-1
CASSLGRATEAFF
TGTGCCAGCAGCTTAGGGCGAGCCACTGAAGCTTTCTTT
>TRBV6-1|NA|few|TRBJ1-6
CASRTLAQGNNSPLHF
TGTGCCAGCAGGACGTTAGCCCAGGGGAATAATTCACCCCTCCACTTT